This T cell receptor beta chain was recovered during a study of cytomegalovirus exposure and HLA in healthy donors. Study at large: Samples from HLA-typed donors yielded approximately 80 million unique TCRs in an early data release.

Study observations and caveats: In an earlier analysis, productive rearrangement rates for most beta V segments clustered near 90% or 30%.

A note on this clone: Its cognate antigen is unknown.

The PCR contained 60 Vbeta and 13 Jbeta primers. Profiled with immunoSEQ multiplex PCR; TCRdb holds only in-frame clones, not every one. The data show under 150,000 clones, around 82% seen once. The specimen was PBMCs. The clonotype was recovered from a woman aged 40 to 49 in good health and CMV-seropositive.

CDR3 loop: CASSWLWGHEQFF. The CDR3 region has the DNA TGTGCCAGCAGTTGGCTCTGGGGGCATGAGCAGTTCTTC. The rearrangement joins TRBV6-5 to TRBJ2-1; possible D gene TRBD1, 6 bases. Trimming cost V 4 bases and J 8 bases, with 12 bases left between them. CDR3 length equals 13 residues. CDR1 and CDR2 from the germline V gene are MNHEY and SVGAGI.